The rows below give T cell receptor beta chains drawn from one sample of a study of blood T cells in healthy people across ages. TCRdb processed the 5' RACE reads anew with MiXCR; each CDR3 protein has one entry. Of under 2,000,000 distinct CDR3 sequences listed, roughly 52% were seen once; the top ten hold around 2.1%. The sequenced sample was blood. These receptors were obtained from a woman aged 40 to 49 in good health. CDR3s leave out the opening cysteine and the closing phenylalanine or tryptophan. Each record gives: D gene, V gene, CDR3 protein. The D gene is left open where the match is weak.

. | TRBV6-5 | ASSDLGDPQY
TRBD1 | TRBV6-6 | ASSPRQGLDQPQH
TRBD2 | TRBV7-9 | ASKGGGIYNEQF
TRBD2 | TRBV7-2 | ASSLTGTSGGLSTDTQY
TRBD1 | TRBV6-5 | ASSSLQGARGYT
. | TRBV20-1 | SASRDGAKDSPLH
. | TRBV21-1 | ASTWDRGDYTEAF
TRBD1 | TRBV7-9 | ASSFHRGQETQY
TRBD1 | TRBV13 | ASSLGRQGASEQY
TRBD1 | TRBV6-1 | ASGTGTGEGYGYT
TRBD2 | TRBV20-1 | SARPGLNQETQY
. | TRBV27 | ASSFGGTGGYT
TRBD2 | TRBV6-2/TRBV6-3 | ASSIAGGTAGHEQY
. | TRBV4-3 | ASSQETLLGGFDEQY
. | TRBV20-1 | SAATGTGQETQY
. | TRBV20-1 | SASSAMQF
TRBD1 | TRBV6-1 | ASSVKQGPETQY
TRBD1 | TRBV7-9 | AGSRNRDRDSYEQY
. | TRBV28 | ASSTGFLAKDIQY
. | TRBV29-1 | SLQGNSYVEQF
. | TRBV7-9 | ASSLVGRENYGYT
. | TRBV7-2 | ASSPDRTGTEAF
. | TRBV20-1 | SASDFSSGANVLT
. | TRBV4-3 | ASSQDGGPEQF
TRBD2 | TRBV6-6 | ASSYSSRGGHEQF
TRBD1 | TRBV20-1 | SAEPAGGPQPQH
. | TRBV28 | ASSFGPSPLYEQY